This T cell receptor (beta chain) appears in the sequencing data of a study of memory CD4+ T cells and cytomegalovirus serostatus. This clone appeared a few times. Antigen unknown. The sort gate was single viable CD3+CD4+CD8-CD45RO+ cells for memory CD4+ T cells. In the original processing: After removing out-of-frame reads, 2.3 million or so distinct TCRbeta sequences remained. Sequencing was performed with immunoSEQ multiplex PCR; in TCRdb, only in-frame clones are kept and a portion is missing. The DNA gave D and trimming, while V, J and clone size come from that table. The top ten clones hold more than 0.55% of a sample with about 29,000 clones, approximately 72% of them seen once. Study-level findings and limits: 67 of 164 known CMV-associated TCRbeta sequences appeared in CD4+ memory. A US-trained random forest predicted CMV serostatus with median AUC 0.91.

The ends lost 0 bases at V and 2 bases at J; junction bases unmatched: 2. Germline values: CDR1 MGHRA, CDR2 YSYEKL. This CDR3 spans 15 amino acids. This chain joins TRBV4-1 and TRBJ1-2, with 8 bases aligning to TRBD1. This TCR came from an adult in good health and CMV-seronegative. Source material: memory CD4+ T cells from blood. The DNA for the CDR3 is TGCGCCAGCAGCCAAGAGGGACAGGTCAACTATGGCTACACCTTC. Translation: CASSQEGQVNYGYTF.